This T cell receptor (beta chain) derives from a study of cytomegalovirus exposure and HLA in healthy donors. 60 Vbeta and 13 Jbeta primers were used in PCR. The method was immunoSEQ multiplex PCR; TCRdb's version includes in-frame clones alone and lacks a portion of them. The sample data list about 88,000 clones. Study findings and constraints: DRB1 showed the most TCR associations and HLA-C the fewest in a later analysis, as rates varied by HLA locus.

A remark on this clone: The antigen is unknown.

Healthy individuals who donated bone marrow served as the donors. Trimming left V 0 bases short and J 0 bases short, with 8 bases between. The length of the CDR3 is 15 residues. Germline CDR1 is SGHNT and CDR2 is YENEEA. Sequencing was carried out using PBMCs. This TCR came from a girl aged 10 to 17 in good health and CMV-seropositive. The chain is built from TRBV11-3 and TRBJ1-1, with D uncertain. The DNA for the CDR3 is TGTGCCAGCAGCTTAGAGGCAGATTTGAACACTGAAGCTTTCTTT. Translated: CASSLEADLNTEAFF.